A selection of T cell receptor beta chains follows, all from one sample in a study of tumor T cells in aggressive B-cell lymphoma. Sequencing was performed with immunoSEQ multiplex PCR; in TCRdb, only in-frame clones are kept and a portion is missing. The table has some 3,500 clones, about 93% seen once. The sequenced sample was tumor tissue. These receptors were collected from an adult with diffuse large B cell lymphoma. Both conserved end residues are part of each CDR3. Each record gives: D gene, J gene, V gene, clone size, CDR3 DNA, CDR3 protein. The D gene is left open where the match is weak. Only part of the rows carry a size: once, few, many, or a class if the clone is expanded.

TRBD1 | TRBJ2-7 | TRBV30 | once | TGTGCCTGGAGTGGACAGGGGGCGGGGGAGCAGTACTTC | CAWSGQGAGEQYF
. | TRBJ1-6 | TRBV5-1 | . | TGCGCCAGCAGTTTCGGGGAGGGGTATTCACCCCTCCACTTT | CASSFGEGYSPLHF
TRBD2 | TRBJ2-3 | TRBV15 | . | TGTGCCACTCAAGCGGGAGGGCCGACAGATACGCAGTATTTT | CATQAGGPTDTQYF
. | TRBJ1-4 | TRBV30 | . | TGTGCCTGGGCAACAGGGAATAATGAAAAACTGTTTTTT | CAWATGNNEKLFF
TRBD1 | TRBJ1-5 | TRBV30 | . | TGTGCCTGGAGTCTAACCGACAGGGGAGGCAATCAGCCCCAGCATTTT | CAWSLTDRGGNQPQHF
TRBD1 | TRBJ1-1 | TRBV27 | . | TGTGCCAGCAGCCTAGGACAGGGTGTGACTTTCTTT | CASSLGQGVTFF
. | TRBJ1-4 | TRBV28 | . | TGTGCCAGCAGTCTCGGAGGGACCGTTAATGAAAAACTGTTTTTT | CASSLGGTVNEKLFF
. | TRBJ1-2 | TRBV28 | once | TGTGCCAGCAGGTCTACAGGGCTCTATGGCTACACCTTC | CASRSTGLYGYTF
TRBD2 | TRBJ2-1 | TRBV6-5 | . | TGTGCCAGCAGTTTTACTAGCGGATCTCATGAGCAGTTCTTC | CASSFTSGSHEQFF
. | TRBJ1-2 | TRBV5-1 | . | TGCGCCAGCAGCTTGAACAGTATCTATGGCTACACCTTC | CASSLNSIYGYTF
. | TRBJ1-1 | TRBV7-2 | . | TGTGCCAGCAGCTTAGCGAGGTCCAACAGGGAAAAGTCTGAAGCTTTCTTT | CASSLARSNREKSEAFF
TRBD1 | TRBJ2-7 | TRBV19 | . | TGTGCCAATAGTATGAGGGGTGGGACAGCCAGCTACGAGCAGTACTTC | CANSMRGGTASYEQYF
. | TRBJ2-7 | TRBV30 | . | TGTGCCTGGAGTGAGGAGGCGCTTCGTGAGCAGTACTTC | CAWSEEALREQYF
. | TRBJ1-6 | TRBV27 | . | TGTGCCAGCAGTTTGCGGGGGACTTCACCCCTCCACTTT | CASSLRGTSPLHF
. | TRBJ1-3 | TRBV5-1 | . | TGCGCCAGCAGCTTGTATGGCATCAGCTCTGGAAACACCATATATTTT | CASSLYGISSGNTIYF
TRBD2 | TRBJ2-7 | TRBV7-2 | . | TGTGCCAGCAGCTTAGACGGGACTAGCGGCGCCTACGAGCAGTACTTC | CASSLDGTSGAYEQYF
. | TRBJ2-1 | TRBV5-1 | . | TGCGCCAGCAGCTTGGAGACTAGCTACAATGAGCAGTTCTTC | CASSLETSYNEQFF
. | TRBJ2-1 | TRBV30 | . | TGTGCCTGGCAGTTAGGGGCTAGACACAATGAGCAGTTCTTC | CAWQLGARHNEQFF
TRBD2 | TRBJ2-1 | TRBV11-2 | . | TGTGCCAGCAGCGGGTGGACTAGCGAGAACTACAATGAGCAGTTCTTC | CASSGWTSENYNEQFF
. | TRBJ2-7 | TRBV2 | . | TGTGCCAGTGAGGACAGACTCTACGAGCAGTACTTC | CASEDRLYEQYF
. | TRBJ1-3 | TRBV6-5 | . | TGTGCCAGCAGTTACCTAAACACCATATATTTT | CASSYLNTIYF
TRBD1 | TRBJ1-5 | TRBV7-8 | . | TGTGCCAGCAGCTTAGACAGGGGTGATCAGCCCCAGCATTTT | CASSLDRGDQPQHF
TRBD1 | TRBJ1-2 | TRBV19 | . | TGTGCCAGTAGGGACAGGGGAAACTATGGCTACACCTTC | CASRDRGNYGYTF
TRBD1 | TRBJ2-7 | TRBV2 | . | TGTGCCGGCAGTGGTACAGGGGGGTACGAGCAGTACTTC | CAGSGTGGYEQYF
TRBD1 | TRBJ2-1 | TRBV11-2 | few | TGTGCCAGCAGCTTCGACAGGGGGACCTACAATGAGCAGTTCTTC | CASSFDRGTYNEQFF
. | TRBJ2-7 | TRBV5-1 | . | TGCGCCAGCAGCTTGAGCCAGGTCGAGCAGTACTTC | CASSLSQVEQYF
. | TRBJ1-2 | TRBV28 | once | TGTGCCAGCAGAACTGACAGTAACTATGGCTACACCTTC | CASRTDSNYGYTF
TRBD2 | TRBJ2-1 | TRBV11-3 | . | TGTGCCAGCAGCTTAGGGACTAGCGTCTACAATGAGCAGTTCTTC | CASSLGTSVYNEQFF
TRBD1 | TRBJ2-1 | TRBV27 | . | TGTGCCAGCAGTTTACCAGGGGGCTCCTACAATGAGCAGTTCTTC | CASSLPGGSYNEQFF
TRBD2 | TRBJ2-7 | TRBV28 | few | TGTGCCAGCAACGGCGGGAGTTGGAGGGAGCAGTACTTC | CASNGGSWREQYF
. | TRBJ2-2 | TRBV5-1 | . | TGCGCCAGCAGCCCAGGAGGAGGGGGCATCGGGGAGCTGTTTTTT | CASSPGGGGIGELFF
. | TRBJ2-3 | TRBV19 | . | TGTGCCAGTAGTATAGGTAGTGCGCAGTATTTT | CASSIGSAQYF
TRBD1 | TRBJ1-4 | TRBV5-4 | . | TGTGCCAGCACCCGGGGACAGGGAAATGAAAAACTGTTTTTT | CASTRGQGNEKLFF
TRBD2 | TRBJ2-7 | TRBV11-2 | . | TGTGCCAGCAGCTTAGGCCTAGCGGGGCCCTACGAGCAGTACTTC | CASSLGLAGPYEQYF
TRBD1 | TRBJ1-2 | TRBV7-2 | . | TGTGCCAGCAGTCCCGGACAGGCCTACTATGGCTACACCTTC | CASSPGQAYYGYTF
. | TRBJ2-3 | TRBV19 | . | TGTGCCAGTAGTATGCGAGGCCGCCCAGATACGCAGTATTTT | CASSMRGRPDTQYF
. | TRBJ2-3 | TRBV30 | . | TGTGCCTGGAGTGTAGGTGGAGGAGATACGCAGTATTTT | CAWSVGGGDTQYF
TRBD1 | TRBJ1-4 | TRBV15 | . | TGTGCCACCAGCAGAGAGGGGGGACAGCCTAATGAAAAACTGTTTTTT | CATSREGGQPNEKLFF
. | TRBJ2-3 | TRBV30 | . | TGTGCCTGGAGCTTCTCGGTGAGGGCGCAGTATTTT | CAWSFSVRAQYF
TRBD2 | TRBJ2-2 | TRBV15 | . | TGTGCCACCAGCAGAGGAGCGGGAGGGCCTTACACCGGGGAGCTGTTTTTT | CATSRGAGGPYTGELFF
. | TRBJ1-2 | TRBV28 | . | TGTGCCAGCAGTTCCGAGGGGGGGCACGGCTACACCTTC | CASSSEGGHGYTF
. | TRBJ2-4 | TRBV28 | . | TGTGCCAGCAGTTTAACTGGCAGGCCCTCCACCAAAAACATTCAGTACTTC | CASSLTGRPSTKNIQYF
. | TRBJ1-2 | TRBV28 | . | TGTGCCAGCGAACGGACAGCTTATGGCTACACCTTC | CASERTAYGYTF
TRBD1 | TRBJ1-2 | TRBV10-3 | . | TGTGTCATCAGTGACCCCGGGACAGGGGGCGGCTATGGCTACACCTTC | CVISDPGTGGGYGYTF
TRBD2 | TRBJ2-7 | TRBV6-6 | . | TGTGCCAGCAGGACAGGACTAGCGGAGGACTACGAGCAGTACTTC | CASRTGLAEDYEQYF
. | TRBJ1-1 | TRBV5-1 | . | TGCGCCAGCAGCTTCGTAGGGGGAACTGAAGCTTTCTTT | CASSFVGGTEAFF
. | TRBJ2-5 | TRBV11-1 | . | TGTGCCAGCAGCCCGTCTAGCTTTGAGACCCAGTACTTC | CASSPSSFETQYF
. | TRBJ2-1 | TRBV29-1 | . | TGCAGCGTTGAAGACGCACTTCACAATGAGCAGTTCTTC | CSVEDALHNEQFF
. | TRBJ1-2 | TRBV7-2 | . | TGTGCCAGCAGCTTAGCCCGGGGGGGATATGGCTACACCTTC | CASSLARGGYGYTF
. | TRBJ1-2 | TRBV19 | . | TGTGCCAGTAGTATACAGGTACAGGCAAACTATGGCTACACCTTC | CASSIQVQANYGYTF
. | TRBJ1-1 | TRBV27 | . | TGTGCCAGCAGTTTAGCGGGTTTCACTGAAGCTTTCTTT | CASSLAGFTEAFF
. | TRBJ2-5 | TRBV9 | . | TGTGCCAGCAGCGTAAGCCCGGAAGAGACCCAGTACTTC | CASSVSPEETQYF
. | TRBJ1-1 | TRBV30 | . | TGTGCCTGGAGTGTTCCCACCCGGGGAGCTTTCTTT | CAWSVPTRGAFF
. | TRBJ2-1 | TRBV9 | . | TGTGCCAGCAGCCACCAGGGGGGTATCAATGAGCAGTTCTTC | CASSHQGGINEQFF
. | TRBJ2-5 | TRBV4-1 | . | TGCGCCAGCAGCCAAGGTATTAAAGAGACCCAGTACTTC | CASSQGIKETQYF
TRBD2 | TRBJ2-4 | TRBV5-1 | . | TGCGCCAGCAGCTCTTCCGGGACTAGCGGACCAAACATTCAGTACTTC | CASSSSGTSGPNIQYF
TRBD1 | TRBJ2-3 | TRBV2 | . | TGTGCCAGCAGCGAGGACAGGGTCACAGATACGCAGTATTTT | CASSEDRVTDTQYF